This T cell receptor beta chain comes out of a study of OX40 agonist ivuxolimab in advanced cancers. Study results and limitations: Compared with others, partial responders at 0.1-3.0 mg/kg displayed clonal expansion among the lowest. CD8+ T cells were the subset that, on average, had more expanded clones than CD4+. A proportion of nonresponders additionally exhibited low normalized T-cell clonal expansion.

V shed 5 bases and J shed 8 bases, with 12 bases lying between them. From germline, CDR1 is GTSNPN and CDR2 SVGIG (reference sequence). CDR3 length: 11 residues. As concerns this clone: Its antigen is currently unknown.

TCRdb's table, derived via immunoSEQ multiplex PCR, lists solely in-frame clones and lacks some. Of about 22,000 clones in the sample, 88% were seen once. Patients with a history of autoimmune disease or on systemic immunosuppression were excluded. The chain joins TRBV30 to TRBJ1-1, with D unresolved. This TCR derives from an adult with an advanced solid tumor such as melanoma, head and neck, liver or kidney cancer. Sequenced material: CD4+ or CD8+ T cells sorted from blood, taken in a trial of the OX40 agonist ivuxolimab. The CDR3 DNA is TGTGCCTGGGGATTCGCCCCCGAAGCTTTCTTT. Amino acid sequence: CAWGFAPEAFF.